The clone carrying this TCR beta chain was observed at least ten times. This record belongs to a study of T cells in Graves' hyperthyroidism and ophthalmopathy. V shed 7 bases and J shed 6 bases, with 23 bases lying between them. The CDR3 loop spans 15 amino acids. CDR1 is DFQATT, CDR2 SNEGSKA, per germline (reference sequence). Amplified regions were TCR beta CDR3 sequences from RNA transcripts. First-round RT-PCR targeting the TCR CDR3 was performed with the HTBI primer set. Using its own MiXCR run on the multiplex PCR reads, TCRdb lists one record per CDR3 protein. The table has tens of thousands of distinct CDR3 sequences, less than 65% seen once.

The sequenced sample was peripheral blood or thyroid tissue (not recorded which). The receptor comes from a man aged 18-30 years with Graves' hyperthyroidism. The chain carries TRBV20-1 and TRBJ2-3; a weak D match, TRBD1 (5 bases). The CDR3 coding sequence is TGCAGTGTTCAGCGAGGTCGGATTCAGGGTGATACGCAGTATTTT. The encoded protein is CSVQRGRIQGDTQYF.